This T cell receptor (beta chain) was retrieved from a study of blood T cell repertoires in COVID-19. About the research overall: Sites across the United States, Italy and Spain contributed samples from acute and convalescent COVID-19.

The authors' processing: Amplified reference gene primers provided the basis for estimating nucleated cell counts. The protocol was immunoSEQ multiplex PCR, while the TCRdb copy is restricted to in-frame clones and leaves out a portion. The DNA gave D and trimming, while V, J and clone size come from that table. This sample has 110,000 or so clones; approximately 85% occur once, and the top ten carry around 3.3%. Trimming left V 5 bases short and J 0 bases short, with 11 bases between. Germline V CDR1 and CDR2: SGHTA, FQGNSA. CDR3 length: 15 residues. The sample taken for sequencing was peripheral blood. The V gene is TRBV7-2, the J gene TRBJ2-1, with D possibly matching TRBD2 (6 bases). This receptor was obtained from a man aged 35 to 55 with acute or convalescent COVID-19. CDR3 loop: CASSPRGSSYNEQFF. The CDR3 DNA sequence: TGTGCCAGCAGCCCCCGGGGGAGCTCCTACAATGAGCAGTTCTTC.